Following are 27 T cell receptor beta chains from one sample sequenced in a study of PD-1 blockade in classical Hodgkin lymphoma. Using immunoSEQ multiplex PCR, the repertoire was profiled, and TCRdb retains in-frame clones only, with some absent. In the table there are 53,000 or so clones, over 75% of which are singletons. Patients all relapsed after autologous stem cell transplantation, and there was variation in brentuximab vedotin exposure. The source material was peripheral blood mononuclear cells (PBMCs), sampled at baseline. These receptors originate from a human donor with classical Hodgkin lymphoma.

The chain uses TRBV4-2 and TRBJ1-2; 8 nucleotides agree with TRBD1. The CDR3 loop spans 17 amino acids. The ends lost 2 bases at V and 1 base at J; junction bases unmatched: 9. Germline V gene lookup returns CDR1 LGHNA and CDR2 YNFKEQ. The CDR3 DNA reads TGTGCCAGCAGCCAAACCGAAACACAGGGGGGTAACTATGGCTACACCTTC. Protein: CASSQTETQGGNYGYTF.

CDR3 nucleotides: TGTGCCAGCAGCTTTGGTTGGGAGGGCTACACCTTC. Protein sequence: CASSFGWEGYTF. This chain uses TRBV5-5 with TRBJ1-2; no clear D. CDR1 and CDR2 from the germline V gene are SGHKS and YYEKEE (reference sequence). Trimming took 2 bases from V and 8 from J, leaving 10 bases between them. This CDR3 has 12 amino acids. The full variable domain, its missing parts supplied by reference TRBV5-5 and TRBJ1-2, is DAGVTQSPTHLIKTRGQQVTLRCSPISGHKSVSWYQQVLGQGPQFIFQYYEKEERGRGNFPDRFSARQFPNYSSELNVNALLLGDSALYLCASSFGWEGYTFGSGTRLTVV.

This rearrangement joins TRBV7-2 to TRBJ2-7; unclear D gene. This CDR3 has 13 amino acids. Germline V gene lookup returns CDR1 SGHTA and CDR2 FQGNSA. The ends were cut back, 0 bases at V and 7 bases at J, with 10 bases in the middle. In DNA form, the CDR3 reads TGTGCCAGCAGCTTAGCGGAATATGGGGAGCAGTACTTC. Amino acid sequence: CASSLAEYGEQYF.

The V and J genes are TRBV5-5 and TRBJ1-2, with D possibly TRBD1 on 5 matching bases. CDR1 and CDR2 from the germline V gene are SGHKS and YYEKEE (reference sequence). This CDR3 region has 14 residues. Trimming took off 4 bases at V and 5 bases at J, with 15 bases between the two ends. CDR3 sequence: CASSLGDPVYGYTF. CDR3 DNA sequence: TGTGCCAGCAGCCTCGGGGACCCAGTTTATGGCTACACCTTC. Full variable domain (outside the CDR3, taken from reference TRBV5-5 and TRBJ1-2): DAGVTQSPTHLIKTRGQQVTLRCSPISGHKSVSWYQQVLGQGPQFIFQYYEKEERGRGNFPDRFSARQFPNYSSELNVNALLLGDSALYLCASSLGDPVYGYTFGSGTRLTVV.

The chain couples TRBV2 to TRBJ2-5; 7 bases match TRBD2. Germline lookup yields CDR1 SNHLY and CDR2 FYNNEI. V trimming: 6 bases; J trimming: 1 base; junction bases outside the gene matches: 5. This CDR3 is built from 14 residues. CDR3 region: CASSAERGQETQYF. CDR3 in DNA: TGTGCCAGCAGCGCAGAGCGGGGCCAAGAGACCCAGTACTTC.

The chain combines TRBV10-3 with TRBJ2-3; 8 nucleotides match TRBD2. Germline values: CDR1 ENHRY, CDR2 SYGVKD. This CDR3 is built from 15 residues. V dropped 7 bases and J dropped 2; count of bases not matched to a gene: 8. CDR3: CAITASGPSTDTQYF. The CDR3 DNA reads TGTGCCATCACTGCTAGCGGGCCATCCACAGATACGCAGTATTTT.

The rearrangement uses TRBV7-9 and TRBJ1-5, with D possibly TRBD1 on 6 matching bases. V lost 5 bases to trimming and J lost 2 bases, with 13 bases between them. This CDR3 has 15 amino acids. The germline V gene has CDR1 SEHNR and CDR2 FQNEAQ (reference sequence). The CDR3 DNA sequence: TGTGCCAGCAGCCCCCCAGGGGTGGGCAATCAGCCCCAGCATTTT. It is translated as CASSPPGVGNQPQHF.

The V call is TRBV7-2, the J call TRBJ2-5; D might be TRBD2 (6 bases). The CDR3 sequence is 13 residues long. The V end was cut by 2 bases, the J end by 4 bases, with 8 bases between. Germline lookup yields CDR1 SGHTA and CDR2 FQGNSA. The CDR3 bases are TGTGCCAGCAGCTTACCGGGACTAGAGACCCAGTACTTC. As protein: CASSLPGLETQYF.

The chain links TRBV6-1 to TRBJ2-1; 9 nucleotides line up with TRBD2. CDR1 MNHNS and CDR2 SASEGT come from the germline V gene. The CDR3 contains 15 residues. The trim removed 6 bases at V and 3 bases at J, leaving 6 bases unmatched. CDR3 DNA: TGTGCCAGCAGCGTAGCGGGAGTTTACTACAATGAGCAGTTCTTC. This encodes CASSVAGVYYNEQFF.

Here the CDR3 DNA reads TGTGCCAGCAGCTTGGCCGGGACAGGGGGACGAGAGACCCAGTACTTC. It is translated as CASSLAGTGGRETQYF. The gene calls are TRBV5-5 and TRBJ2-5; TRBD1 matches 11 bases. After removal of 0 bases from V and 4 bases from J, the junction contained 5 bases not matched to a gene. This CDR3 has 16 residues. Germline assignment: CDR1 SGHKS and CDR2 YYEKEE (reference sequence).

This chain joins TRBV20-1 and TRBJ1-2; no firm D call. Trimming shortened V by 7 bases and J by 4 bases, and 7 bases separated the two germline ends. The CDR3 contains 10 residues. Germline V gene data show CDR1 as DFQATT and CDR2 as SNEGSKA (reference sequence). The CDR3 DNA reads as TGCAGTGTTTTCTCCTATGGCTACACCTTC. It translates to CSVFSYGYTF.

The genes are TRBV5-1 and TRBJ2-5, with D possibly matching TRBD1 (5 bases). V dropped 2 bases and J dropped 5 bases, with 13 bases sitting between them. This CDR3 region has 14 residues. Germline CDR1 SGHRS, CDR2 YFSETQ. CDR3 protein: CASSFNRPTETQYF. The CDR3 DNA reads TGCGCCAGCAGCTTCAACAGGCCGACGGAGACCCAGTACTTC.

This chain connects TRBV21-1 to TRBJ2-5; the table's D call TRBD1 went unverified against the DNA. TRBV21-1 has pseudogene status. The CDR3 contains 14 residues. CDR3 residues: CASSNDRVQETQYF. The CDR3 coding sequence is TGTGCCAGCAGCAATGACAGGGTCCAAGAGACCCAGTACTTC.

The chain has TRBV2 and TRBJ2-1; maybe TRBD2 (6 bases). The V gene's germline CDR1 is SNHLY and CDR2 FYNNEI. Trimming stripped 6 bases from V and 4 bases from J, with 10 bases between. There are 13 residues in the CDR3. The CDR3 bases are TGTGCCAGCAGGATAGCGGAATACAATGAGCAGTTCTTC. As protein: CASRIAEYNEQFF.

This chain links TRBV7-9 with TRBJ1-1, with D possibly matching TRBD1 (5 bases). Trimming removed 4 bases from V and 1 base from J, with 10 bases in between. The germline CDR1 and CDR2 sequences are SEHNR and FQNEAQ (reference sequence). The CDR3 covers 14 residues. The CDR3 DNA reads as TGTGCCAGCAGCTATGGGGGACCGAACACTGAAGCTTTCTTT. Protein: CASSYGGPNTEAFF.

The chain recombines TRBV5-1 with TRBJ1-5, with D unclear. Trimming took 5 bases from V and 7 from J, leaving 19 bases between them. CDR3 length: 15 residues. CDR1 SGHRS and CDR2 YFSETQ come from the germline V gene. The CDR3 reads CASRQDFQADQPQHF. DNA of the CDR3: TGCGCCAGCAGGCAGGACTTCCAGGCAGACCAGCCCCAGCATTTT.

The CDR3 DNA reads as TGTGCCACCAGCAGAGTACAGGGTAACACTGAAGCTTTCTTT. This translates into CATSRVQGNTEAFF. The V gene is TRBV15, the J gene TRBJ1-1, with a weak D call TRBD1 (6 bases). Trimming left V 1 base short and J 2 bases short, with 8 bases between. Germline V gives CDR1 LNHNV, CDR2 YYDKDF (reference sequence). There are 14 residues in the CDR3.

V is TRBV7-6 and J is TRBJ1-1, with 10 bases fitting TRBD1. The V gene end was trimmed by 5 bases and the J gene end by 6 bases; junction bases not matched to a gene: 6. Looked up from germline, CDR1 is SGHVS and CDR2 is FNYEAQ. The CDR3 runs to 14 residues. In DNA, the CDR3 is TGTGCCAGCAGCCCGACAGGGGGCGAGGCTGAAGCTTTCTTT. Amino acid sequence: CASSPTGGEAEAFF.

The chain joins TRBV30 to TRBJ2-7; 8 bases match TRBD2. Unmatched junction bases numbered 0, after V lost 6 bases and J lost 2 bases. CDR1 is GTSNPN and CDR2 is SVGIG in the germline V gene (reference sequence). This CDR3 has 11 residues. As DNA, the CDR3 is TGTGCCTGTAGCGGGACCTACGAGCAGTACTTC. Encoded protein: CACSGTYEQYF.

This chain connects TRBV19 to TRBJ2-1; D not resolved. The germline gives CDR1 LNHDA, CDR2 SQIVND (reference sequence). This CDR3 is built from 11 residues. The V and J ends lost 4 bases and 5 bases respectively, with 3 bases between them. Here the CDR3 DNA reads TGTGCCAGTAGTACCAACAATGAGCAGTTCTTC. It specifies CASSTNNEQFF.

The chain combines TRBV7-2 with TRBJ1-5; 9 bases fit TRBD1. The J segment lost 7 bases and the V segment lost 8 bases, leaving 9 bases of the junction unmatched. The CDR3 is 14 residues long. Germline V CDR1 and CDR2: SGHTA, FQGNSA. The CDR3 sequence: CASSAGTGIQPQHF. The DNA of the CDR3 is TGTGCCAGCTCCGCCGGGACAGGGATCCAGCCCCAGCATTTT.

V is TRBV23-1 and J is TRBJ2-5; TRBD1 matches at 7 bases. TRBV23-1 is an ORF, and what it does is uncertain. Trimming took 7 bases from V and 2 from J; bases not matched to a gene: 10. The CDR3 is made up of 15 amino acids. CDR3 nucleotide sequence: TGCGCCAGCACCCCATCCCGGGACAGACAAGAGACCCAGTACTTC. It specifies CASTPSRDRQETQYF.

This chain links TRBV7-8 with TRBJ2-1, with TRBD2 as a possible D gene (6 bases). Trimming took 5 bases from V and 6 from J, leaving 17 bases between them. Germline CDR1 SGHVS, CDR2 FQNEAQ. There are 15 residues in the CDR3. The CDR3 bases are TGTGCCAGCAGCCTTCATGGCGGGACCTCCAATGAGCAGTTCTTC. Translating gives CASSLHGGTSNEQFF.

The chain couples TRBV19 to TRBJ2-4; D is ambiguous. The length of the CDR3 is 14 residues. Trimming took 7 bases from V and 4 from J, leaving 14 bases between them. Germline values: CDR1 LNHDA, CDR2 SQIVND (reference sequence). CDR3 protein: CASTNPPKKNIQYF. In DNA form, the CDR3 reads TGTGCCAGTACCAACCCCCCAAAGAAAAACATTCAGTACTTC.

The chain recombines TRBV6-6 with TRBJ1-4, with D maybe TRBD1 (6 bases). The V end lost 6 bases, the J end lost 5 bases, and 13 bases lay between the germline ends. The CDR3 sequence is 14 residues long. CDR1 and CDR2 from the germline V gene are MNHNY and SVGAGI (reference sequence). The CDR3 sequence is CASSRNRANEKLFF. In DNA form, the CDR3 reads TGTGCCAGCAGCCGGAACAGGGCAAATGAAAAACTGTTTTTT.

V and J are TRBV28 and TRBJ1-3; D is perhaps TRBD1 (6 bases). This CDR3 has 15 residues. Germline lookup yields CDR1 MDHEN and CDR2 SYDVKM. V was trimmed by 5 bases and J by 4 bases, leaving 15 bases between them. As DNA, the CDR3 is TGTGCCAGCAGTCCCTTCAGGGGAGGAGGAAACACCATATATTTT. Translated, it gives CASSPFRGGGNTIYF. Looking up the rest from reference TRBV28 and TRBJ1-3 gives the full variable domain: DVKVTQSSRYLVKRTGEKVFLECVQDMDHENMFWYRQDPGLGLRLIYFSYDVKMKEKGDIPEGYSVSREKKERFSLILESASTNQTSMYLCASSPFRGGGNTIYFGEGSWLTVV.

This chain uses TRBV4-3 with TRBJ2-3; D remains unclear. The CDR3 has 17 amino acids. The germline V gene has CDR1 LGHNA and CDR2 YSLEER. V lost 0 bases and J lost 5, with 18 bases in between. As DNA, the CDR3 is TGCGCCAGCAGCCAAGAAGGTGGGCCTGGGTCGGAAGATACGCAGTATTTT. As protein: CASSQEGGPGSEDTQYF.